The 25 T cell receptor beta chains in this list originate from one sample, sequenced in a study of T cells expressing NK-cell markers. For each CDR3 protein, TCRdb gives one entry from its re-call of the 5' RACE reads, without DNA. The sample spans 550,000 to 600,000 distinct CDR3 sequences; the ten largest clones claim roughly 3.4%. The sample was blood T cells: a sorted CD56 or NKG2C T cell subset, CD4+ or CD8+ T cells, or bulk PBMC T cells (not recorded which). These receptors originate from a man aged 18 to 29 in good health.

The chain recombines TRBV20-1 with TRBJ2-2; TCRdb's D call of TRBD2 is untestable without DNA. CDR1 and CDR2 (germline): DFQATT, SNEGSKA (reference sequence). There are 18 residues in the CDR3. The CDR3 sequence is CSASRNFAGLATVGELFF.

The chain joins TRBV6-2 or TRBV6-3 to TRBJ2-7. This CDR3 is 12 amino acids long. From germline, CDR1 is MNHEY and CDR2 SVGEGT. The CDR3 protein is CASKNPIYEQYF.

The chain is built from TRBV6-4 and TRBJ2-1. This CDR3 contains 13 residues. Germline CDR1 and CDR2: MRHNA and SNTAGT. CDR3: CASKGGPYNEQFF.

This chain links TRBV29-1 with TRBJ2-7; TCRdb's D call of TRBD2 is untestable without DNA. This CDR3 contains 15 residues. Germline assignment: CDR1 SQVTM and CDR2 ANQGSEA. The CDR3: CSVEVMADYSYEQYF.

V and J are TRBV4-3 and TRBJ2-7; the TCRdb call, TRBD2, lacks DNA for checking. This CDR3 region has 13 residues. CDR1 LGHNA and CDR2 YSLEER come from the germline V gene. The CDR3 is CASSGDYPGEQYF.

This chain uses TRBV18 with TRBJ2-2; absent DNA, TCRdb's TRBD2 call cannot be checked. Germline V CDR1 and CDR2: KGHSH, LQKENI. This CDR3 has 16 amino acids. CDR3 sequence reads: CASSPTTVGPTGELFF.

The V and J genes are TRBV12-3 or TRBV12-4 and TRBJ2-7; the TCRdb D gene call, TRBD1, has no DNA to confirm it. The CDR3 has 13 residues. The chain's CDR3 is CASNGQGFGEQYF.

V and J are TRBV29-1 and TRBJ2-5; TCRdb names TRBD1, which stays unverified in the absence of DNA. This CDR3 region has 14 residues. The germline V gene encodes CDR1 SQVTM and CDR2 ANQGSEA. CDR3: CSAATELGGGGYYF.

The CDR3 sequence: CASSFVGTQYF. The chain employs TRBV12-3 or TRBV12-4 and TRBJ2-3. The length of the CDR3 is 11 residues.

CDR3 amino acids: CASSLHPEGRESTDTQYF. V is TRBV5-1 and J is TRBJ2-3; the D gene TCRdb calls, TRBD1, cannot be checked with no DNA. This CDR3 comprises 18 residues. CDR1 is SGHRS, CDR2 YFSETQ, per germline.

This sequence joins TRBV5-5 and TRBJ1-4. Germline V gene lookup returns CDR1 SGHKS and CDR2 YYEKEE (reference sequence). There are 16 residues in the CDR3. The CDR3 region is CASSLGEGRDGEKLFF.

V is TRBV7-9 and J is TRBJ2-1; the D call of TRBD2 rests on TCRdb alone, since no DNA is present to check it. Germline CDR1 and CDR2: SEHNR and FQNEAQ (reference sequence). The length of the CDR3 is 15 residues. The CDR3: CASSPLRVGKNEQFF.

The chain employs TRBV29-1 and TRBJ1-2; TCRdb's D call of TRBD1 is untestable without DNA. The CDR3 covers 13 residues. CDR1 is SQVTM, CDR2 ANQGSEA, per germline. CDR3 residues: CSVLQGQHYGYTF. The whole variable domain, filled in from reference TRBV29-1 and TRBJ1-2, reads SAVISQKPSRDICQRGTSLTIQCQVDSQVTMMFWYRQQPGQSLTLIATANQGSEATYESGFVIDKFPISRPNLTFSTLTVSNMSPEDSSIYLCSVLQGQHYGYTFGSGTRLTVV.

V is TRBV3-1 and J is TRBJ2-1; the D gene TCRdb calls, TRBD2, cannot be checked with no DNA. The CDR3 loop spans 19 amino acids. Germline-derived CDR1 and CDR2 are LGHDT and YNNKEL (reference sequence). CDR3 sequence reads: CASSQGGLARSSSYNEQFF.

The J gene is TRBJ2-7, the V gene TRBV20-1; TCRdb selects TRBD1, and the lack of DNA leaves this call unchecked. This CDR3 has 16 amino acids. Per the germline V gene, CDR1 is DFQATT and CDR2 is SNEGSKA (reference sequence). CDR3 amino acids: CSAREIPAGRVYEQYF.

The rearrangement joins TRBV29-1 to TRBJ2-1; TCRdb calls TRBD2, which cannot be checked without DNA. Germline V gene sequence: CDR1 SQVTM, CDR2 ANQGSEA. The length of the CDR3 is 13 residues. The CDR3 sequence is CSATGTSYNEQFF.

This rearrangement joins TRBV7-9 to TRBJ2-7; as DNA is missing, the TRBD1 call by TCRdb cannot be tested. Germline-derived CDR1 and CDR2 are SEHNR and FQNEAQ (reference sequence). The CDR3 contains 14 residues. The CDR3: CASSLLGAVDEQYF.

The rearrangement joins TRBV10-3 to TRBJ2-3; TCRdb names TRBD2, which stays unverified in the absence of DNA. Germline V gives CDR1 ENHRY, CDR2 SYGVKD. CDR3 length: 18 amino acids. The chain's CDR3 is CAISESTLWGTDTDTQYF.

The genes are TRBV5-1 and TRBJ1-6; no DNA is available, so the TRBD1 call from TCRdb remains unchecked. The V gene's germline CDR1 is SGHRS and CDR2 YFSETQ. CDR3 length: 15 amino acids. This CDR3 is CASSLGTGGDSPLHF.

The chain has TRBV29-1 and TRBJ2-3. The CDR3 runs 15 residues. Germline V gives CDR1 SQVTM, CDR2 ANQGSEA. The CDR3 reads CSVEDGVQHTDTQYF.

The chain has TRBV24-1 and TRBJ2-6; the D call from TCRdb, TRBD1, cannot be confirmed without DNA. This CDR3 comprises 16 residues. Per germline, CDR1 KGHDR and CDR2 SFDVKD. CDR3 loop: CATSDPQGDGANVLTF.

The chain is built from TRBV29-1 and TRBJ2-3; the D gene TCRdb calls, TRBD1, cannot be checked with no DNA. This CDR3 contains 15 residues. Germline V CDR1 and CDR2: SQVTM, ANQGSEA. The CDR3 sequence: CSVQTGTGSYDTQYF.

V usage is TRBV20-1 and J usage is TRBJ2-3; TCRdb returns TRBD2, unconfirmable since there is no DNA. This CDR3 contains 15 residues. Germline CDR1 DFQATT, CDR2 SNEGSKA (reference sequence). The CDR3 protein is CSARDIRRTQDTQYF.

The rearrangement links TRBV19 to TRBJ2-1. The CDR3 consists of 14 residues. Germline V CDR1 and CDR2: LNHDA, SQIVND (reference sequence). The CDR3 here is CASSRANGAVEQFF.

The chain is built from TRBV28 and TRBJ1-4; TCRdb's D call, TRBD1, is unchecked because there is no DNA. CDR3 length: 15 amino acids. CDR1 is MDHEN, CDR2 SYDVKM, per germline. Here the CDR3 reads CASSPYGDGAEKLFF.